This entry features one T cell receptor (beta chain) sequence. As yet, its antigen is unknown. This entry is derived from a study of cytomegalovirus exposure and HLA in healthy donors. Study-wide points: Previous analysis showed most TCR beta V segments were productive about 87% or about 30% of the time. Differences between HLA loci emerged in a later analysis of TCR association rates, with DRB1 most and HLA-C fewest. With further analysis later on, most CMV-associated TCR beta chains appeared HLA-restricted. Follow-up analysis seemed to connect common viral pathogens with several of the most significant clusters identified.

The germline V gene has CDR1 SGHRS and CDR2 YFSETQ. This CDR3 spans 15 amino acids. V gave up 2 bases and J gave up 4 bases; unmatched junction bases: 5. Both 60 Vbeta primers and 13 Jbeta primers went into the PCR. Only in-frame clones appear in the TCRdb table, and some are missing; sequencing was by immunoSEQ multiplex PCR. The table records more than 150,000 clones, approximately 80% of them present only once. Sequenced material: PBMCs. This clonotype was obtained from a boy younger than 18 in good health and CMV-seronegative. V usage is TRBV5-1 and J usage is TRBJ2-5; TRBD2 agrees at 10 bases. The CDR3 DNA reads as TGCGCCAGCAGCTTACTAGCGGGGAGAGGAGAGACCCAGTACTTC. It specifies CASSLLAGRGETQYF. The whole variable domain, remainder taken from reference TRBV5-1 and TRBJ2-5, is KAGVTQTPRYLIKTRGQQVTLSCSPISGHRSVSWYQQTPGQGLQFLFEYFSETQRNKGNFPGRFSGRQFSNSRSEMNVSTLELGDSALYLCASSLLAGRGETQYFGPGTRLLVL.